Following are 25 T cell receptor beta chains from one sample sequenced in a study of cytomegalovirus exposure and HLA in healthy donors. The study ran its PCR with 60 Vbeta and 13 Jbeta primers. Using immunoSEQ multiplex PCR, the repertoire was profiled, and TCRdb retains in-frame clones only, with some absent. This sample has 70,000 to 95,000 clones, with approximately 84% found just once. Sequenced sample: PBMCs. The receptors were sampled from a woman aged 18-35 years in good health and CMV-seropositive.

This clone turned up a few times. The chain joins TRBV28 to TRBJ2-7; 12 nucleotides agree with TRBD2. Trimming removed 3 bases from V and 5 bases from J; junction bases left unmatched: 17. Germline lookup yields CDR1 MDHEN and CDR2 SYDVKM. CDR3 size: 19 residues. The CDR3 is CASSLVLGELAGGPDEQYF. The CDR3 DNA sequence: TGTGCCAGCAGTTTGGTCCTGGGGGAGCTAGCGGGAGGGCCTGACGAGCAGTACTTC.

The J gene is TRBJ1-5, the V gene TRBV19, with D unresolved. This CDR3 has 15 amino acids. V was shortened by 2 bases and J by 7 bases, with 15 bases between the two germline ends. Germline CDR1 is LNHDA and CDR2 is SQIVND (reference sequence). CDR3 DNA: TGTGCCAGTAGTATAATGTCGTCAGGAGGACAGCCCCAGCATTTT. Its translation is CASSIMSSGGQPQHF.

This chain connects TRBV9 to TRBJ1-2, with 8 bases matching TRBD1. From germline, CDR1 is SGDLS and CDR2 YYNGEE. Germline trimming cut 3 bases from V and 7 bases from J; bases unmatched to any gene: 8. The CDR3 has 14 amino acids. The CDR3 DNA reads TGTGCCAGCAGCGGACGCGACAGGGGAACTGGCTACACCTTC. Translation: CASSGRDRGTGYTF. Drawing the rest from reference TRBV9 and TRBJ1-2, the complete variable domain is DSGVTQTPKHLITATGQRVTLRCSPRSGDLSVYWYQQSLDQGLQFLIQYYNGEERAKGNILERFSAQQFPDLHSELNLSSLELGDSALYFCASSGRDRGTGYTFGSGTRLTVV.

The CDR3 reads CASSLGEGGGDYEQYF. The CDR3 bases are TGTGCCAGCAGCTTAGGAGAAGGCGGGGGGGATTACGAGCAGTACTTC. The chain recombines TRBV7-9 with TRBJ2-7; 9 bases align to TRBD2. The CDR3 sequence is 16 residues long. V gave up 1 base and J gave up 4 bases; unmatched junction bases: 8. In germline, CDR1 is SEHNR, CDR2 FQNEAQ (reference sequence).

J is TRBJ1-3 and V is TRBV18, with D hard to call. The length of the CDR3 is 15 residues. Between the trimmed V and J ends, which lost 0 bases and 1 base, there was a span of 7 bases. CDR1 and CDR2 from the germline V gene are KGHSH and LQKENI. CDR3 sequence: CASSPPTNSGNTIYF. CDR3 coding DNA: TGTGCCAGCTCACCACCAACTAATTCTGGAAACACCATATATTTT.

V is TRBV7-9 and J is TRBJ2-5, with 7 bases identical to TRBD1. Germline-derived CDR1 and CDR2 are SEHNR and FQNEAQ (reference sequence). This CDR3 comprises 15 residues. Trimming cost V 6 bases and J 1 base; bases outside gene matches: 8. The CDR3 here is CASSVVQGTQETQYF. Here the CDR3 DNA reads TGTGCCAGCAGTGTTGTACAGGGGACCCAAGAGACCCAGTACTTC. The full variable domain, rest sourced from reference TRBV7-9 and TRBJ2-5, is DTGVSQNPRHKITKRGQNVTFRCDPISEHNRLYWYRQTLGQGPEFLTYFQNEAQLEKSRLLSDRFSAERPKGSFSTLEIQRTEQGDSAMYLCASSVVQGTQETQYFGPGTRLLVL.

The J gene is TRBJ2-1, the V gene TRBV27; no clear D. CDR3 length equals 16 residues. Trimming removed 2 bases from V and 3 bases from J, with 14 bases in between. Per the germline V gene, CDR1 is MNHEY and CDR2 is SMNVEV (reference sequence). The CDR3, as DNA: TGTGCCAGCAGTTTAACCGGGTTTGGTGTCTACAATGAGCAGTTCTTC. It yields the protein CASSLTGFGVYNEQFF.

V is TRBV6-5 and J is TRBJ2-7; unclear D gene. The V gene's germline CDR1 is MNHEY and CDR2 SVGAGI. Trimming left V 0 bases short and J 3 bases short, with 12 bases between. The CDR3 sequence is 15 residues long. The CDR3 loop is CASSYSSGMFYEQYF. Here the CDR3 DNA reads TGTGCCAGCAGTTACTCTTCTGGCATGTTCTACGAGCAGTACTTC.

The chain combines TRBV5-6 with TRBJ1-3; weak D call: TRBD1 (6 bases). Between the trimmed V and J ends, which lost 3 bases and 2 bases, there was a span of 15 bases. The CDR3 spans 16 residues. Germline V gives CDR1 SGHDT, CDR2 YYEEEE. CDR3 region: CASSSVPGTPGNTIYF. The DNA for the CDR3 is TGTGCCAGCAGCTCCGTCCCGGGGACACCTGGAAACACCATATATTTT.

The rearrangement uses TRBV5-1 and TRBJ1-1; maybe TRBD1 (6 bases). Germline lookup yields CDR1 SGHRS and CDR2 YFSETQ. Between the trimmed V and J ends, which lost 1 base and 2 bases, there was a span of 15 bases. CDR3 length: 16 amino acids. The CDR3 DNA reads TGCGCCAGCAGCTTGTTTCCAGGGGCCAGCAACACTGAAGCTTTCTTT. Encoded protein: CASSLFPGASNTEAFF.

The chain recombines TRBV5-6 with TRBJ1-1, with D unresolved. CDR1 is SGHDT and CDR2 is YYEEEE in the germline V gene. Trimming took off 5 bases at V and 4 bases at J, with 15 bases between the two ends. The CDR3 loop spans 14 amino acids. This CDR3 reads CASRGRGSGTEAFF. DNA of the CDR3: TGTGCCAGCAGGGGTCGAGGGAGTGGCACTGAAGCTTTCTTT.

This chain joins TRBV10-3 and TRBJ2-3; D is perhaps TRBD2 (5 bases). Between the trimmed V and J ends, which lost 2 bases and 5 bases, there was a span of 8 bases. Germline CDR1 reads ENHRY; CDR2 reads SYGVKD. The CDR3 sequence is 13 residues long. The CDR3 loop reads CAISEVGGDTQYF. As DNA, the CDR3 is TGTGCCATCAGTGAGGTTGGAGGAGATACGCAGTATTTT.

This clone has only one observation. The gene calls are TRBV5-1 and TRBJ2-5; TRBD2 might be the D (5 bases). The germline V gene has CDR1 SGHRS and CDR2 YFSETQ. The CDR3 loop spans 15 amino acids. Trimming pared 2 bases from V and 1 base from J, leaving 12 bases between. The CDR3 nucleotides are TGCGCCAGCAGCTTAGTGGCTAGCTTCCAAGAGACCCAGTACTTC. Translating it yields CASSLVASFQETQYF.

The chain carries TRBV7-9 and TRBJ2-7; TRBD1 agrees at 8 bases. After removal of 4 bases from V and 2 bases from J, the junction contained 10 bases not matched to a gene. The CDR3 spans 16 residues. Germline lookup yields CDR1 SEHNR and CDR2 FQNEAQ (reference sequence). The CDR3: CASSSLPGTGPYEQYF. CDR3 nucleotides: TGTGCCAGCAGCTCCCTCCCCGGGACAGGACCCTACGAGCAGTACTTC.

The chain is built from TRBV6-1 and TRBJ1-4, with 7 bases aligning to TRBD1. The germline CDR1 and CDR2 sequences are MNHNS and SASEGT. This CDR3 comprises 15 residues. V dropped 4 bases and J dropped 8; count of bases not matched to a gene: 10. The CDR3 is CASSGQGVSSEKLFF. The CDR3 nucleotides are TGTGCCAGCAGTGGGCAGGGGGTCAGTAGCGAAAAACTGTTTTTT.

The chain carries TRBV6-1 and TRBJ2-5; 10 bases fit TRBD2. The CDR3 sequence is 16 residues long. The V gene end was trimmed by 2 bases and the J gene end by 5 bases; junction bases not matched to a gene: 8. Germline values: CDR1 MNHNS, CDR2 SASEGT. The CDR3 loop is CASSESGGARIETQYF. The CDR3 DNA follows: TGTGCCAGCAGTGAAAGCGGGGGGGCCAGGATCGAGACCCAGTACTTC.

The chain couples TRBV29-1 to TRBJ1-1, with 7 bases lining up with TRBD1. The germline CDR1 and CDR2 sequences are SQVTM and ANQGSEA. The CDR3 is 14 residues long. Trimming cost V 5 bases and J 1 base; bases outside gene matches: 7. The CDR3 nucleotides read TGCAGCGTTCACCAGGGGGGTACGAACACTGAAGCTTTCTTT. Its translation: CSVHQGGTNTEAFF.

This clone rates as medium-sized. The J gene is TRBJ1-1, the V gene TRBV6-4; 9 bases match TRBD1. Germline V gene sequence: CDR1 MRHNA, CDR2 SNTAGT. J gave up 1 base and V 5 bases, and 2 bases lay outside the gene matches. This CDR3 has 14 amino acids. The CDR3 DNA is TGTGCCAGCAGTCCGGGACAGGGGAACACTGAAGCTTTCTTT. Translating it yields CASSPGQGNTEAFF.

V and J are TRBV28 and TRBJ1-1, with a tentative D call TRBD1 (5 bases). V lost 6 bases, J lost 3 bases, and 11 bases lay in between. The CDR3 is made up of 13 amino acids. Germline assignment: CDR1 MDHEN and CDR2 SYDVKM. CDR3 sequence (DNA): TGTGCCAGCAGACAAGGGGAATACACTGAAGCTTTCTTT. It translates to CASRQGEYTEAFF.

The V gene is TRBV6-1, the J gene TRBJ2-7; 7 nucleotides align to TRBD2. The CDR3 spans 14 residues. CDR1 and CDR2 from the germline V gene are MNHNS and SASEGT. The V gene end was trimmed by 8 bases and the J gene end by 2 bases; junction bases not matched to a gene: 9. The CDR3 DNA follows: TGTGCCAGCTTCTCCGGACGGGAGGCCTACGAGCAGTACTTC. Translated, it gives CASFSGREAYEQYF.

The chain uses TRBV7-2 and TRBJ2-7; 8 bases match TRBD2. Per the germline V gene, CDR1 is SGHTA and CDR2 is FQGNSA. V lost 1 base and J lost 3; bases outside the gene matches: 5. The CDR3 runs 15 residues. CDR3 residues: CASSLVSSGLYEQYF. CDR3 DNA sequence: TGTGCCAGCAGCTTAGTGTCTAGCGGGCTCTACGAGCAGTACTTC.

This clone showed up just once. The chain uses TRBV7-8 and TRBJ1-5, with unresolved D. Germline V gene data show CDR1 as SGHVS and CDR2 as FQNEAQ. The ends were cut back, 0 bases at V and 5 bases at J, with 11 bases in the middle. This CDR3 has 15 residues. The chain's CDR3 is CASSLAEGVDQPQHF. Written as DNA, the CDR3 is TGTGCCAGCAGCTTAGCAGAGGGTGTTGATCAGCCCCAGCATTTT. The complete variable domain, with remaining parts taken from reference TRBV7-8 and TRBJ1-5, reads GAGVSQSPRYKVAKRGQDVALRCDPISGHVSLFWYQQALGQGPEFLTYFQNEAQLDKSGLPSDRFFAERPEGSVSTLKIQRTQQEDSAVYLCASSLAEGVDQPQHFGDGTRLSIL.

The rearrangement joins TRBV2 to TRBJ2-7; 9 positions match TRBD2. CDR3 length: 17 residues. The J segment lost 2 bases and the V segment lost 6 bases, leaving 14 bases of the junction unmatched. The germline V gene encodes CDR1 SNHLY and CDR2 FYNNEI. The CDR3 sequence is CASRILAVAGAPYEQYF. Written as DNA, the CDR3 is TGTGCCAGCAGAATACTAGCGGTAGCGGGGGCTCCCTACGAGCAGTACTTC.

The table lists this clone with a count of one. The chain combines TRBV2 with TRBJ2-2; 12 nucleotides match TRBD2. J was trimmed by 9 bases and V by 6 bases; bases with no gene match: 8. Germline loops: CDR1 SNHLY, CDR2 FYNNEI. This CDR3 is built from 15 residues. This CDR3 reads CASRRLAGVARELFF. The CDR3 nucleotides read TGTGCCAGCAGAAGACTAGCGGGAGTTGCCCGGGAGCTGTTTTTT. Based on the CDR3 plus reference TRBV2 and TRBJ2-2, the full variable domain is EPEVTQTPSHQVTQMGQEVILRCVPISNHLYFYWYRQILGQKVEFLVSFYNNEISEKSEIFDDQFSVERPDGSNFTLKIRSTKLEDSAMYFCASRRLAGVARELFFGEGSRLTVL.

The genes are TRBV14 and TRBJ2-3, with 7 bases lining up with TRBD1. With 2 bases clipped from V and 3 bases from J, the junction kept 8 bases outside the gene matches. Germline V gene lookup returns CDR1 SGHDN and CDR2 FVKESK. The CDR3 runs to 16 residues. CDR3 nucleotide sequence: TGTGCCAGCAGCCAACGACAGGGTCAAGGGACAGATACGCAGTATTTT. Its translation is CASSQRQGQGTDTQYF.